Listed below are T cell receptor beta chains from one sample, sequenced in a study of T cell responses to AZD1222 COVID-19 vaccine. Using immunoSEQ multiplex PCR, the repertoire was profiled, and TCRdb retains in-frame clones only, with some absent. This sample carries some 120,000 clones, roughly 85% of them seen once, and the ten largest clones take over 8%. This specimen was peripheral blood, taken on day 0 of AZD1222 vaccination. All receptors derive from an adult in good health. The CDR3 runs from the conserved cysteine through the conserved F or W. Each record gives: D gene, V gene, J gene, clone size, CDR3 protein, CDR3 DNA. D genes are given only for firm matches. Size is omitted from some rows. Given values are once, few, many or a class for expanded clones.

D: TRBD2; V: TRBV11-3; J: TRBJ2-1; size: many; CDR3: CASSLDLSGGYNEQFF; DNA: TGTGCCAGCAGCTTAGATCTTAGCGGGGGCTACAATGAGCAGTTCTTC
D: -; V: TRBV18; J: TRBJ1-1; size: -; CDR3: CASSPSDSEAFF; DNA: TGTGCCAGCTCACCATCGGACAGTGAAGCTTTCTTT
D: -; V: TRBV27; J: TRBJ2-7; size: -; CDR3: CASSFRSYGEGVTYEQYF; DNA: TGTGCCAGCAGTTTTCGGTCGTACGGGGAAGGGGTAACCTACGAGCAGTACTTC
D: -; V: TRBV27; J: TRBJ2-1; size: -; CDR3: CASSRGTTSNEQFF; DNA: TGTGCCAGCAGTCGTGGGACCACTTCCAATGAGCAGTTCTTC
D: -; V: TRBV28; J: TRBJ1-2; size: -; CDR3: CASISRSNYGYTF; DNA: TGTGCCAGCATCTCCAGGTCTAACTATGGCTACACCTTC
D: TRBD2; V: TRBV19; J: TRBJ2-1; size: -; CDR3: CASIRGRASGDNEQFF; DNA: TGTGCCAGTATCCGGGGGAGGGCTAGCGGGGACAATGAGCAGTTCTTC
D: TRBD2; V: TRBV10-3; J: TRBJ2-5; size: -; CDR3: CATGASGGTSSTETQYF; DNA: TGTGCCACTGGGGCTAGCGGGGGAACGAGCTCTACGGAGACCCAGTACTTC
D: TRBD2; V: TRBV4-2; J: TRBJ2-5; size: once; CDR3: CASSQALRTSGAGAQETQYF; DNA: TGTGCCAGCAGCCAAGCACTAAGGACTAGCGGCGCAGGGGCACAAGAGACCCAGTACTTC
D: -; V: TRBV29-1; J: TRBJ2-7; size: -; CDR3: CSVGASTYEQYF; DNA: TGCAGCGTTGGGGCCAGCACCTACGAGCAGTACTTC
D: -; V: TRBV2; J: TRBJ2-3; size: -; CDR3: CASSEAVLTDTQYF; DNA: TGTGCCAGCAGTGAAGCGGTTTTAACAGATACGCAGTATTTT
D: -; V: TRBV21-1; J: TRBJ2-7; size: -; CDR3: CASSTERQVQGQYF; DNA: TGTGCCAGCAGCACAGAAAGACAGGTCCAAGGGCAGTACTTC
D: -; V: TRBV7-6; J: TRBJ2-2; size: -; CDR3: CASSPFEGRTGELFF; DNA: TGTGCCAGCAGCCCCTTTGAGGGTCGGACCGGGGAGCTGTTTTTT
D: -; V: TRBV5-1; J: TRBJ1-6; size: once; CDR3: CASSLERFYNSPLHF; DNA: TGCGCCAGCAGCTTGGAACGGTTCTATAATTCACCCCTCCACTTT
D: -; V: TRBV19; J: TRBJ2-5; size: -; CDR3: CASSTLATVNQETQYF; DNA: TGTGCCAGTAGCACCCTAGCGACGGTAAACCAAGAGACCCAGTACTTC
D: -; V: TRBV24-1; J: TRBJ2-7; size: -; CDR3: CATSEGRNYEQYF; DNA: TGTGCCACCAGTGAGGGACGGAACTACGAGCAGTACTTC
D: TRBD2; V: TRBV5-1; J: TRBJ2-3; size: once; CDR3: CASSLSGGGTDTQYF; DNA: TGCGCCAGCAGCTTGAGCGGGGGGGGCACAGATACGCAGTATTTT
D: -; V: TRBV24-1; J: TRBJ2-7; size: once; CDR3: CATTGREAEQYF; DNA: TGTGCCACCACGGGCAGGGAGGCCGAGCAGTACTTC
D: TRBD1; V: TRBV10-3; J: TRBJ2-7; size: -; CDR3: CAISRTGGYEQYF; DNA: TGTGCCATCAGTCGGACAGGGGGCTACGAGCAGTACTTC
D: -; V: TRBV27; J: TRBJ2-3; size: -; CDR3: CASSLSRVNADTQYF; DNA: TGTGCCAGCAGTTTATCGAGGGTTAACGCAGATACGCAGTATTTT
D: TRBD2; V: TRBV28; J: TRBJ2-1; size: -; CDR3: CASSLISGGHNEQFF; DNA: TGTGCCAGCAGTTTAATTAGCGGGGGTCACAATGAGCAGTTCTTC
D: TRBD2; V: TRBV30; J: TRBJ2-1; size: once; CDR3: CAWTSGAYNEQFF; DNA: TGTGCCTGGACCAGCGGGGCATACAATGAGCAGTTCTTC
D: -; V: TRBV21-1; J: TRBJ1-2; size: -; CDR3: CASSKGNGPIGPYGYTF; DNA: TGTGCCAGCAGCAAAGGAAACGGGCCAATCGGCCCCTATGGCTACACCTTC
D: -; V: TRBV24-1; J: TRBJ1-1; size: -; CDR3: CATSEGKDTEAFF; DNA: TGTGCCACCAGCGAAGGAAAGGACACTGAAGCTTTCTTT
D: TRBD2; V: TRBV19; J: TRBJ2-7; size: -; CDR3: CASSIAAGAREQYF; DNA: TGTGCCAGTAGTATAGCAGCGGGAGCGAGGGAGCAGTACTTC
D: -; V: TRBV29-1; J: TRBJ2-3; size: few; CDR3: CSVGQSKRDTQYF; DNA: TGCAGCGTTGGGCAGTCGAAGAGAGATACGCAGTATTTT
D: -; V: TRBV7-8; J: TRBJ2-3; size: -; CDR3: CASSLARSTDTQYF; DNA: TGTGCCAGCAGCTTAGCGCGGTCCACAGATACGCAGTATTTT
D: -; V: TRBV6-1; J: TRBJ1-5; size: -; CDR3: CASSELGSNQPQHF; DNA: TGTGCCAGCAGTGAACTGGGCAGCAATCAGCCCCAGCATTTT
D: -; V: TRBV19; J: TRBJ1-2; size: -; CDR3: CASSIDRNYGYTF; DNA: TGTGCCAGTAGTATAGATCGTAACTATGGCTACACCTTC
D: -; V: TRBV27; J: TRBJ1-3; size: -; CDR3: CASGAFGSGNTIYF; DNA: TGTGCCAGCGGTGCATTCGGCTCTGGAAACACCATATATTTT
D: -; V: TRBV28; J: TRBJ1-4; size: -; CDR3: CASTPRDPEKLFF; DNA: TGTGCCAGCACACCCCGTGACCCTGAAAAACTGTTTTTT
D: TRBD2; V: TRBV30; J: TRBJ2-7; size: -; CDR3: CAWSPGLAPYEQYF; DNA: TGTGCCTGGAGTCCAGGACTAGCCCCCTACGAGCAGTACTTC
D: TRBD1; V: TRBV2; J: TRBJ1-2; size: -; CDR3: CASSPSQGARNGYTF; DNA: TGTGCCAGCTCTCCATCGCAGGGGGCGCGGAATGGCTACACCTTC
D: -; V: TRBV6-4; J: TRBJ2-7; size: -; CDR3: CASPRALYEQYF; DNA: TGTGCCAGTCCGCGGGCCCTCTACGAGCAGTACTTC
D: -; V: TRBV7-6; J: TRBJ2-7; size: few; CDR3: CASSLRGNEQYF; DNA: TGTGCCAGCAGCTTACGTGGGAACGAGCAGTACTTC
D: -; V: TRBV4-3; J: TRBJ2-7; size: -; CDR3: CASSPSDGRPTYEQYF; DNA: TGCGCCAGCAGCCCTTCGGATGGGCGTCCGACCTACGAGCAGTACTTC
D: TRBD2; V: TRBV5-6; J: TRBJ2-1; size: -; CDR3: CASSTLAALAGEQFF; DNA: TGTGCCAGCAGCACACTAGCGGCCCTAGCGGGAGAGCAGTTCTTC
D: -; V: TRBV4-3; J: TRBJ1-1; size: -; CDR3: CASSQAAVMNTEAFF; DNA: TGCGCCAGCAGCCAAGCGGCAGTCATGAACACTGAAGCTTTCTTT
D: -; V: TRBV5-5; J: TRBJ1-1; size: -; CDR3: CASSPRLPEGNTEAFF; DNA: TGTGCCAGCAGTCCCCGCCTCCCAGAAGGGAACACTGAAGCTTTCTTT
D: TRBD2; V: TRBV11-3; J: TRBJ2-3; size: -; CDR3: CASSSATSGMAWGTQYF; DNA: TGTGCCAGCAGCTCCGCCACTAGCGGGATGGCGTGGGGTACGCAGTATTTT
D: -; V: TRBV18; J: TRBJ2-6; size: -; CDR3: CASPPVGGISGANVLTF; DNA: TGTGCCAGCCCCCCCGTGGGAGGAATCTCTGGGGCCAACGTCCTGACTTTC
D: TRBD1; V: TRBV19; J: TRBJ2-4; size: -; CDR3: CASSSTGGKNIQYF; DNA: TGTGCCAGTAGTTCGACAGGGGGCAAAAACATTCAGTACTTC
D: -; V: TRBV5-1; J: TRBJ1-2; size: few; CDR3: CASSLESPRYYGYTF; DNA: TGCGCCAGCAGCTTAGAAAGCCCGAGGTACTATGGCTACACCTTC
D: -; V: TRBV2; J: TRBJ1-2; size: -; CDR3: CATWQGVDYGYTF; DNA: TGTGCCACTTGGCAGGGCGTCGACTATGGCTACACCTTC
D: -; V: TRBV6-5; J: TRBJ1-2; size: -; CDR3: CASMGNDYGYTF; DNA: TGTGCCAGCATGGGTAACGACTATGGCTACACCTTC
D: -; V: TRBV11-3; J: TRBJ2-1; size: -; CDR3: CASSLGDYNEQFF; DNA: TGTGCCAGCAGCTTAGGGGACTACAATGAGCAGTTCTTC
D: TRBD1; V: TRBV2; J: TRBJ2-1; size: -; CDR3: CASAGTGFF; DNA: TGTGCCAGCGCCGGGACAGGGTTCTTC
D: -; V: TRBV19; J: TRBJ1-2; size: -; CDR3: CASSIDRTNYGYTF; DNA: TGTGCCAGTAGTATTGACAGGACTAACTATGGCTACACCTTC
D: TRBD2; V: TRBV28; J: TRBJ2-7; size: -; CDR3: CASQRESYEQYF; DNA: TGTGCCAGCCAGCGGGAGAGCTACGAGCAGTACTTC
D: TRBD1; V: TRBV6-5; J: TRBJ1-2; size: -; CDR3: CASSFSGQRYYTF; DNA: TGTGCCAGCAGCTTTTCGGGACAGCGATACTACACCTTC
D: -; V: TRBV5-1; J: TRBJ1-4; size: -; CDR3: CASSRATNEKLFF; DNA: TGCGCCAGCAGCCGGGCAACTAATGAAAAACTGTTTTTT
D: -; V: TRBV5-1; J: TRBJ2-7; size: -; CDR3: CASSLLSDTFYEQYF; DNA: TGCGCCAGCAGCTTGTTATCGGACACCTTCTACGAGCAGTACTTC
D: TRBD2; V: TRBV11-1; J: TRBJ2-3; size: -; CDR3: CASTLTGLAGARWDF; DNA: TGTGCCAGCACCTTAACCGGACTAGCGGGGGCCCGCTGGGATTTT
D: TRBD2; V: TRBV18; J: TRBJ2-3; size: -; CDR3: CASSLRSGGATDTQYF; DNA: TGTGCCAGCTCACTCCGTAGCGGGGGGGCCACAGATACGCAGTATTTT
D: -; V: TRBV30; J: TRBJ1-4; size: -; CDR3: CAWRQVYREKLFF; DNA: TGTGCCTGGCGACAGGTTTATCGTGAAAAACTGTTTTTT
D: -; V: TRBV6-6; J: TRBJ1-2; size: -; CDR3: CASGSSNYGYTF; DNA: TGTGCCAGCGGGAGCTCTAACTATGGCTACACCTTC
D: TRBD1; V: TRBV28; J: TRBJ2-3; size: once; CDR3: CASSFPRDRPTDTQYF; DNA: TGTGCCAGCAGTTTTCCCCGGGACAGGCCCACAGATACGCAGTATTTT
D: TRBD1; V: TRBV2; J: TRBJ2-3; size: -; CDR3: CASRPQGAVSTDTQYF; DNA: TGTGCCAGCAGACCACAGGGGGCAGTAAGCACAGATACGCAGTATTTT
D: -; V: TRBV6-5; J: TRBJ2-5; size: -; CDR3: CASSWEETQYF; DNA: TGTGCCAGCAGTTGGGAAGAGACCCAGTACTTC
D: -; V: TRBV9; J: TRBJ2-3; size: -; CDR3: CASSVSGGGYF; DNA: TGTGCCAGCAGTGTCAGTGGGGGCGGGTATTTT
D: -; V: TRBV30; J: TRBJ2-1; size: -; CDR3: CAWSVQGGPSEQFF; DNA: TGTGCCTGGAGTGTTCAGGGGGGCCCCAGTGAGCAGTTCTTC